Here is one TCR beta chain with its context. Its target is unknown. This sample was included in a study of cytomegalovirus exposure and HLA in healthy donors. Broader study findings: In a later analysis, several top co-occurrence clusters appeared linked to parvovirus B19, influenza, CMV and Epstein-Barr virus.

This PCR relied on a set of 60 Vbeta primers and 13 Jbeta primers. Sequencing used immunoSEQ multiplex PCR; TCRdb keeps in-frame clones, though not all of them. This sample contains some 51,000 clones. The CDR3 consists of 21 residues. Deletions cut 3 bases from V and 0 bases from J, with 30 bases between. Per the germline V gene, CDR1 is MDHEN and CDR2 is SYDVKM. The chain carries TRBV28 and TRBJ2-7, with unresolved D. This TCR was recovered from a man between 40 and 49 years old in good health and CMV-seropositive. Sequences were obtained from PBMCs. The CDR3 loop is CASSFSLTPPRGAIASYEQYF. In nucleotides, the CDR3 is TGTGCCAGCAGTTTTTCCCTTACCCCTCCCAGAGGCGCCATAGCCTCCTACGAGCAGTACTTC.